What follows is one T cell receptor (beta chain) and its context. Mismatch with germline at one junction end may stem from a read error. Random-hexamer reverse transcription was applied to roughly 0.45 to 1 ug RNA. immunoSEQ multiplex PCR amplified TCR beta CDR3 across 54 Vbeta, 13 Jbeta. TCRdb re-analysed the immunoSEQ multiplex PCR reads in MiXCR, keeping a single row per CDR3 protein. There are about 150,000 distinct CDR3 sequences in the sample; over 85% occur only once, and 0.21% lies in the top ten. Germline CDR1 and CDR2: SGHDT and YYEEEE. CDR3 length: 14 amino acids. From blood CD8+ and CD4+ T cells, TCR beta sequences were generated. The multiple sclerosis control group comprised treatment-naive patients with stable or active relapsing-remitting disease. This sample was taken from a study of CD8 T cells in Susac syndrome.

Sequencing used CD8+ T cells from PBMCs. The TCR sequence derives from a human donor with multiple sclerosis. V gene TRBV5-6 combines with J gene TRBJ2-7; D unresolved. The DNA of the CDR3 is TGTGCCAGCAGTTGGGCCCAAAGCTCCCACGAGCAGTACTTC. Protein product: CASSWAQSSHEQYF.